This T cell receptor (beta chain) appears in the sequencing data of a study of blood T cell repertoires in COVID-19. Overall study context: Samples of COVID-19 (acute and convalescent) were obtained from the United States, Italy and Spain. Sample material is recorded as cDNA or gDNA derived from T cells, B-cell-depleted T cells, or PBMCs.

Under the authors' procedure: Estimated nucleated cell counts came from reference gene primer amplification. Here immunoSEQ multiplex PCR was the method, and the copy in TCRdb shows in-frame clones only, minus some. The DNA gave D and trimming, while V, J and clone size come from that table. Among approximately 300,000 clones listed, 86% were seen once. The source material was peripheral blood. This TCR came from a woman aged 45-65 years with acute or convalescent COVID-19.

The CDR3 spells CASRAQSGVLYEQYF. For the CDR3, the DNA is TGTGCCAGCAGGGCCCAGTCGGGAGTCCTCTACGAGCAGTACTTC. This rearrangement joins TRBV2 to TRBJ2-7; TRBD2 might be the D (6 bases). Trimming shortened V by 6 bases and J by 3 bases, and 18 bases separated the two germline ends. Germline loops: CDR1 SNHLY, CDR2 FYNNEI. This CDR3 is built from 15 residues.